This TCR beta chain appears in the sequencing data of a study of CD8+ T cells in alopecia areata. The CDR3 consists of 14 residues. V lost 5 bases and J lost 0, with 11 bases in between. Germline CDR1 is SGHDT and CDR2 is YYEEEE. In this sample, this clone turned up a few times. Investigators isolated RNA and reverse transcribed it into cDNA to act as the sequencing template. Some clones are missing from TCRdb's copy, which holds only in-frame ones; the method was immunoSEQ multiplex PCR. This sample has a few hundred thousand clones, with about 61% found just once. The sequence was collected from a human donor in good health. The chain couples TRBV5-6 to TRBJ2-5, with D tentatively TRBD1 (5 bases). Sample: CD8+ T cells sorted from blood. The CDR3 is CASRRKGYQETQYF. Written as DNA, the CDR3 is TGTGCCAGCAGAAGAAAGGGGTACCAAGAGACCCAGTACTTC.